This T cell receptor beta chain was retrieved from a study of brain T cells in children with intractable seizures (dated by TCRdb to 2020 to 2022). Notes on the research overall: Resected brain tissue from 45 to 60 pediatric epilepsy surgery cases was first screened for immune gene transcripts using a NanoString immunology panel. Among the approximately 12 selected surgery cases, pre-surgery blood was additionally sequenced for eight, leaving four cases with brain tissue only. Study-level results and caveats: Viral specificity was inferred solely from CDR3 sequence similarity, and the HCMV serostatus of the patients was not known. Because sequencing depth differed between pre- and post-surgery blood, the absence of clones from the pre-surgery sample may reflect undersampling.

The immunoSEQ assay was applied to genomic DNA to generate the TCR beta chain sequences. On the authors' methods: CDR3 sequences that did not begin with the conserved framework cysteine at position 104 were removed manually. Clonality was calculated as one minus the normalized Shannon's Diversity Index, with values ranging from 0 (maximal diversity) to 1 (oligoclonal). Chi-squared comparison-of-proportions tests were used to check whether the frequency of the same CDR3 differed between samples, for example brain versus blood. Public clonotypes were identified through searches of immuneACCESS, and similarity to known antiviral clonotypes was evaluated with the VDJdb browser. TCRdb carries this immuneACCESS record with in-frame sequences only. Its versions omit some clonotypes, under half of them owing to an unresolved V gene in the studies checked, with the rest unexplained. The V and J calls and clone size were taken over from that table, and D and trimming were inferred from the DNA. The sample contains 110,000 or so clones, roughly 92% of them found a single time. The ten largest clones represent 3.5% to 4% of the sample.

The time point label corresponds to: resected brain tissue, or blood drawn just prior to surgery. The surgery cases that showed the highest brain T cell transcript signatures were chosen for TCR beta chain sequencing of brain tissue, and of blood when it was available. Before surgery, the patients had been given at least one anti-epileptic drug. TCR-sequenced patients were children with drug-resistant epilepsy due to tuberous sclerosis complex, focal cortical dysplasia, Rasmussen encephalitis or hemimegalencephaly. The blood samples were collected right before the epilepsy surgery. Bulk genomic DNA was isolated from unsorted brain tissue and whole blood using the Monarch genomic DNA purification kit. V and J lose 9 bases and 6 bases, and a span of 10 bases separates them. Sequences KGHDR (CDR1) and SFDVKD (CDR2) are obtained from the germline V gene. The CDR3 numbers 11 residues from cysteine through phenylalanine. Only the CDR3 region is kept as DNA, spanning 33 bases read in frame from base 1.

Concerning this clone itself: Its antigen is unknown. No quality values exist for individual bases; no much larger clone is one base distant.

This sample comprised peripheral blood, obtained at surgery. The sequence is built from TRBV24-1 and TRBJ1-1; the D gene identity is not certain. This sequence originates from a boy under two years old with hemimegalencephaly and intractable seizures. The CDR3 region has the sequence CATRRGPEAFF. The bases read TGTGCCACCCGCCGAGGTCCTGAAGCTTTCTTT.